This entry describes one T cell receptor (beta chain). Antigen: not known. These data originate in a study of T cell responses to AZD1222 COVID-19 vaccine. Measured with immunoSEQ multiplex PCR; TCRdb has only the in-frame clones, and not every one. The sample comprises about 70,000 clones, 90% of which are singletons, and 3.3% rests with the top ten. The study's findings and limits: It should be noted that donors were predominantly white British and more often female, and clonal diversity was possibly underestimated. No repertoire was sampled before or during the peak T cell response, only after it. Unmutated variant regions reportedly attract nearly half of all spike-specific TCRs.

The sample was peripheral blood, taken 28 days after the second AZD1222 dose. This receptor was identified in an adult who received the AZD1222 COVID-19 vaccine.

The CDR3 DNA is TGTGCCAGCAGGCCGGACAGCAATCAGCCCCAGCATTTT. Translated, it gives CASRPDSNQPQHF. J is TRBJ1-5 and V is TRBV12-3 or TRBV12-4, with no clear D. The V gene lost 6 bases and the J gene lost 1 base, with 7 bases spanning the gap. There are 13 residues in the CDR3.